This TCR beta chain comes out of a study of blood T cell repertoires in COVID-19. About the research overall: Sites across the United States, Italy and Spain contributed samples from acute and convalescent COVID-19. The analysed material was cDNA or gDNA that came from T cells, B-cell-depleted T cells, or PBMCs.

Under the authors' procedure: Quantification of nucleated cells was approximated via reference gene primer amplification. Repertoires were generated with immunoSEQ multiplex PCR, while TCRdb's copy carries only in-frame clones and drops some. That table furnishes V, J and clone size, whereas the DNA furnished D and trimming. Seen here are about 310,000 clones, about nine tenths observed once, and the top ten hold 1%. The trim removed 0 bases at V and 3 bases at J, leaving 3 bases unmatched. This CDR3 has 17 residues. CDR1 and CDR2 (germline): MNHEY, SMNVEV (reference sequence). The sequence was collected from a middle-aged man with active or convalescent COVID-19. The sequencing sample was made of peripheral blood. V is TRBV27 and J is TRBJ1-3, with 12 bases lining up with TRBD1. CDR3 loop: CASSLSGQGAIGNTIYF. CDR3 nucleotides: TGTGCCAGCAGTTTATCGGGACAGGGGGCGATTGGAAACACCATATATTTT.